This T cell receptor beta chain originates from a study of early T cells in non-severe SARS-CoV-2 infection. This CDR3 spans 14 amino acids. CDR1 and CDR2 from the germline V gene are KGHSH and LQKENI. The ends were cut back, 1 base at V and 3 bases at J, with 9 bases in the middle. This clonotype was picked up many times. TCRdb re-called the 5' RACE reads through MiXCR, storing one row per CDR3 protein. Among more than 80,000 distinct CDR3 sequences, under 15% were seen once, and the ten largest hold approximately 7.5%. This receptor was obtained from an adult who was a healthcare worker with PCR-confirmed SARS-CoV-2 infection or an uninfected control (not recorded which). This rearrangement joins TRBV18 to TRBJ1-2; D uncertain. The sample consisted of whole blood. The CDR3 nucleotides read TGTGCCAGCTCACCACGTACCACCGACTATGGCTACACCTTC. Translated, it gives CASSPRTTDYGYTF. Looking up the rest from reference TRBV18 and TRBJ1-2 gives the full variable domain: NAGVMQNPRHLVRRRGQEARLRCSPMKGHSHVYWYRQLPEEGLKFMVYLQKENIIDESGMPKERFSAEFPKEGPSILRIQQVVRGDSAAYFCASSPRTTDYGYTFGSGTRLTVV.